The 25 T cell receptor beta chains listed next were all sequenced from one sample in a study of blood T cells in healthy people across ages. A second about 6 to 12 cycle PCR used barcoded and J-beta primers. Each CDR3 protein is one row after TCRdb ran MiXCR on the 5' RACE reads. Among some 710,000 distinct CDR3 sequences listed, roughly 46% were seen once. The sample was blood. These receptors were obtained from a man of 80 years or more in good health.

To note about this clonotype: The junction departs from germline at one end; a sequencing error may be responsible. The rearrangement uses TRBV11-2 and TRBJ2-2, with TRBD1 identical over 9 bases. CDR3 length equals 19 residues. The germline CDR1 and CDR2 sequences are SGHAT and FQNNGV. CDR3 DNA: TGTGCGAGCAGCGCCGGGACAGGGTTTCTTGGAACGAACACCGGGGAGCTGTTTTTT. It yields the protein CASSAGTGFLGTNTGELFF. Full variable domain (missing parts from reference TRBV11-2 and TRBJ2-2): EAGVAQSPRYKIIEKRQSVAFWCNPISGHATLYWYQQILGQGPKLLIQFQNNGVVDDSQLPKDRFSAERLKGVDSTLKIQPAKLEDSAVYLCASSAGTGFLGTNTGELFFGEGSRLTVL.

J is TRBJ2-3 and V is TRBV20-1; maybe TRBD2 (5 bases). V was cut by 0 bases and J by 3 bases, with 13 bases left in between. The length of the CDR3 is 15 residues. Germline V gene sequence: CDR1 DFQATT, CDR2 SNEGSKA (reference sequence). The CDR3 coding sequence is TGCAGTGCTAGAGATCAACCGGGAAGGACAGATACGCAGTATTTT. Encoded protein: CSARDQPGRTDTQYF.

This clonotype has at least ten counts. This rearrangement joins TRBV12-3 or TRBV12-4 to TRBJ1-2; 7 positions agree with TRBD1. Unmatched junction bases numbered 7, after V lost 3 bases and J lost 6 bases. This CDR3 spans 14 amino acids. CDR3 DNA: TGTGCCAGCAGTTTGGATGGAGGGGGCCATGGCTACACCTTC. Its protein product is CASSLDGGGHGYTF.

The gene calls are TRBV7-9 and TRBJ2-5; tentatively, D is TRBD1 or TRBD2 (5 bases each). The CDR3 has 14 residues. The germline V gene has CDR1 SEHNR and CDR2 FQNEAQ (reference sequence). The V and J ends lost 7 bases and 1 base respectively, with 13 bases between them. The CDR3 loop reads CASTYRGAQETQYF. CDR3 bases: TGTGCCAGCACCTACAGAGGGGCCCAAGAGACCCAGTACTTC.

In this sample, this clonotype turned up a few times. The rearrangement uses TRBV27 and TRBJ1-5, with TRBD1 matching 11 bases. The germline CDR1 and CDR2 sequences are MNHEY and SMNVEV (reference sequence). The J segment lost 3 bases and the V segment lost 4 bases, leaving 5 bases of the junction unmatched. The CDR3 sequence is 16 residues long. The CDR3 nucleotides read TGTGCCAGCAGTTCACGGGACAGGGGGTACAATCAGCCCCAGCATTTT. Its translation is CASSSRDRGYNQPQHF.

About this clonotype: One end of the junction varies from germline; a read error may be responsible. The chain is built from TRBV5-1 and TRBJ2-7, with 7 nucleotides matching TRBD1. Germline CDR1 and CDR2: SGHRS and YFSETQ. The CDR3 runs 14 residues. The CDR3 DNA is TGCGCCAGCAGCTTGTCCGGACAGGATTACGAGCGGTACTTC. It codes for CASSLSGQDYERYF.

The chain combines TRBV7-2 with TRBJ2-3; TRBD2 agrees at 9 bases. Looked up from germline, CDR1 is SGHTA and CDR2 is FQGNSA. CDR3 length: 19 residues. The J segment lost 0 bases and the V segment lost 5 bases, leaving 15 bases of the junction unmatched. The CDR3 nucleotides are TGTGCCAGCAGCGCCAGGGGCGGGAGGGCCTCCGGGAGCACAGATACGCAGTATTTT. Its translation: CASSARGGRASGSTDTQYF.

The chain combines TRBV6-6 with TRBJ2-5; TRBD1 is a possible D gene (6 bases). This CDR3 spans 16 amino acids. Trimming took off 7 bases at V and 1 base at J, with 19 bases between the two ends. Germline loops: CDR1 MNHNY, CDR2 SVGAGI (reference sequence). DNA of the CDR3: TGTGCCAGCACCCTGAACCCCGACAGGCTCCAAGAGACCCAGTACTTC. Protein: CASTLNPDRLQETQYF.

This clonotype was observed a handful of times. V gene TRBV12-3 or TRBV12-4 combines with J gene TRBJ2-5; possibly TRBD2 for D (5 bases). The CDR3 is 14 amino acids. V lost 2 bases and J 5 bases, leaving 12 bases between the germline ends. The CDR3 protein is CASSLLTRLETQYF. CDR3 coding DNA: TGTGCCAGCAGTTTATTAACTAGATTGGAGACCCAGTACTTC.

The chain recombines TRBV5-1 with TRBJ2-5; TRBD1 is a possible D gene (6 bases). The CDR3 extends over 20 amino acids. Germline V lookup: CDR1 SGHRS, CDR2 YFSETQ. V lost 4 bases and J 5 bases, leaving 33 bases between the germline ends. This CDR3 reads CASSLLRTAGTRGEVETQYF. CDR3 DNA: TGCGCCAGCAGCCTCCTACGGACGGCAGGGACAAGGGGAGAGGTGGAGACCCAGTACTTC. Combining the CDR3 with reference TRBV5-1 and TRBJ2-5 gives the whole variable domain KAGVTQTPRYLIKTRGQQVTLSCSPISGHRSVSWYQQTPGQGLQFLFEYFSETQRNKGNFPGRFSGRQFSNSRSEMNVSTLELGDSALYLCASSLLRTAGTRGEVETQYFGPGTRLLVL.

V gene TRBV28 combines with J gene TRBJ2-5; D not certain. The CDR3 spans 14 residues. V gave up 3 bases and J gave up 0 bases, with 8 bases separating them. CDR1 MDHEN and CDR2 SYDVKM come from the germline V gene. CDR3 DNA: TGTGCCAGCAGTTTTAGCTCCGACCAAGAGACCCAGTACTTC. Translated, it gives CASSFSSDQETQYF.

This clonotype has just one count. The rearrangement uses TRBV25-1 and TRBJ2-1; D is possibly TRBD2 (5 bases). Germline V gene data show CDR1 as MGHDK and CDR2 as SYGVNS. Trimming left V 1 base short and J 0 bases short, with 10 bases between. CDR3 length: 16 amino acids. CDR3 protein: CASSEFGVSSYNEQFF. Written as DNA, the CDR3 is TGTGCCAGCAGTGAATTCGGGGTGAGCTCCTACAATGAGCAGTTCTTC.

The V gene is TRBV20-1, the J gene TRBJ2-7, with 7 bases identical to TRBD1. The CDR3 contains 14 residues. CDR1 and CDR2 (germline): DFQATT, SNEGSKA (reference sequence). V lost 3 bases, J lost 0 bases, and 5 bases stayed unmatched. The DNA of the CDR3 is TGCAGTGCTAGTGGGACAGCAAACTCCTACGAGCAGTACTTC. Translating gives CSASGTANSYEQYF.

The chain combines TRBV20-1 with TRBJ2-5; no definite D call. Germline V lookup: CDR1 DFQATT, CDR2 SNEGSKA (reference sequence). This CDR3 is built from 11 residues. V gave up 3 bases and J gave up 5 bases, with 7 bases separating them. The CDR3 sequence: CSARASETQYF. CDR3 coding DNA: TGCAGTGCTAGGGCGTCCGAGACCCAGTACTTC.

This clonotype has only a few counts. This rearrangement joins TRBV6-6 to TRBJ2-7; 7 nucleotides align to TRBD1. The germline gives CDR1 MNHNY, CDR2 SVGAGI (reference sequence). The V gene end was trimmed by 5 bases and the J gene end by 2 bases; junction bases not matched to a gene: 9. The CDR3 sequence is 15 residues long. The CDR3: CASSQDRFSTYEQYF. The DNA of the CDR3 is TGTGCCAGCAGTCAGGACAGGTTTTCCACCTACGAGCAGTACTTC.

J is TRBJ2-5 and V is TRBV4-2, with TRBD2 matching over 7 bases. The V and J ends lost 2 bases and 1 base, in that order; junction bases with no gene match: 1. Germline V gene lookup returns CDR1 LGHNA and CDR2 YNFKEQ. The CDR3 spans 14 residues. The CDR3 DNA reads as TGTGCCAGCAGCCAATCTAGCGGCCAAGAGACCCAGTACTTC. Residues: CASSQSSGQETQYF.

The V gene is TRBV12-3 or TRBV12-4, the J gene TRBJ1-5; a possible D gene is TRBD1 (5 bases). The CDR3 is 14 amino acids. Deletions cut 1 base from V and 1 base from J, with 5 bases between. The CDR3 spells CASSLGQSNQPQHF. The CDR3 DNA follows: TGTGCCAGCAGTTTAGGACAGAGCAATCAGCCCCAGCATTTT.

This chain connects TRBV20-1 to TRBJ2-5, with D possibly being TRBD1 (8 bases). The CDR3 runs to 16 residues. Trimming pared 3 bases from V and 4 bases from J, leaving 21 bases between. The V gene's germline CDR1 is DFQATT and CDR2 SNEGSKA (reference sequence). The CDR3 nucleotides read TGCAGTGCTAGGACAGGACAGGGACTAAGTCTAGAGACCCAGTACTTC. It codes for CSARTGQGLSLETQYF.

The chain carries TRBV20-1 and TRBJ2-3, with 8 bases aligning to TRBD2. The V gene's germline CDR1 is DFQATT and CDR2 SNEGSKA (reference sequence). The CDR3 is 15 residues long. The trim removed 3 bases at V and 0 bases at J, leaving 5 bases unmatched. The DNA for the CDR3 is TGCAGTGCTAGGGGGGTAGCGGGGAGCACAGATACGCAGTATTTT. Its protein is CSARGVAGSTDTQYF.

Concerning this clonotype itself: Given a much more abundant clone one base away, this may be a read error. Here the CDR3 DNA reads TGCGCCAGCACTCAGGCACAGTGGGGCGATGAGCAGTACTTC. Residues: CASTQAQWGDEQYF. J is TRBJ2-5 and V is TRBV5-1, with D maybe TRBD1 (5 bases). From germline, CDR1 is SGHRS and CDR2 YFSETQ. V lost 6 bases, J lost 11 bases, and 23 bases lay in between. There are 14 residues in the CDR3.

The gene calls are TRBV27 and TRBJ2-1, with TRBD1 matching 9 bases. Losses at the gene ends were 4 bases for V and 0 bases for J; bases not matched to a gene: 7. This CDR3 contains 17 residues. Per germline, CDR1 MNHEY and CDR2 SMNVEV (reference sequence). The CDR3 sequence is CASSWDRAKSSYNEQFF. CDR3 sequence (DNA): TGTGCCAGCAGTTGGGACAGGGCCAAGAGCTCCTACAATGAGCAGTTCTTC.

Comment on this clonotype: A much larger clone lies a single base off, so this may be a read error. The gene calls are TRBV20-1 and TRBJ2-5, with 15 bases fitting TRBD2. This CDR3 contains 17 residues. CDR1 is DFQATT, CDR2 SNEGSKA, per germline (reference sequence). J gave up 5 bases and V 8 bases, and 15 bases lay outside the gene matches. CDR3 loop: CSTRGQGTSGRIETQYF. Written as DNA, the CDR3 is TGCAGTACTCGAGGACAGGGGACTAGCGGGAGGATTGAGACCCAGTACTTC.

This sequence joins TRBV25-1 and TRBJ1-4; no clear D. With 0 bases removed from V and 5 bases from J, the gap between germline ends came to 4 bases. The CDR3 spans 13 residues. Looked up from germline, CDR1 is MGHDK and CDR2 is SYGVNS. The CDR3 spells CASSEYWNEKLFF. In DNA form, the CDR3 reads TGTGCCAGCAGTGAATATTGGAATGAAAAACTGTTTTTT. The full variable domain, in which reference TRBV25-1 and TRBJ1-4 provide the parts outside the CDR3, is EADIYQTPRYLVIGTGKKITLECSQTMGHDKMYWYQQDPGMELHLIHYSYGVNSTEKGDLSSESTVSRIRTEHFPLTLESARPSHTSQYLCASSEYWNEKLFFGSGTQLSVL.

The chain couples TRBV6-2 or TRBV6-3 to TRBJ2-5; D might be TRBD1 (6 bases). The DNA matches TRBJ2-7 better at its end, which makes the J call doubtful. Germline V CDR1 and CDR2: MNHEY, SVGEGT. This CDR3 comprises 13 residues. The CDR3 DNA reads TGTGCCAGCCGGGCTACAGGGATCCTCGAGCAGTACTTC. This encodes CASRATGILEQYF.

This chain joins TRBV6-2 or TRBV6-3 and TRBJ1-2, with 10 nucleotides matching TRBD1. V shed 5 bases and J 8 bases; nucleotides not matched to a gene: 8. Germline loops: CDR1 MNHEY, CDR2 SVGEGT. The CDR3 extends over 14 amino acids. The CDR3 sequence is CASSAGQGSRGYTF. The CDR3 nucleotides read TGTGCCAGCAGTGCGGGACAGGGGAGTCGGGGCTACACCTTC.